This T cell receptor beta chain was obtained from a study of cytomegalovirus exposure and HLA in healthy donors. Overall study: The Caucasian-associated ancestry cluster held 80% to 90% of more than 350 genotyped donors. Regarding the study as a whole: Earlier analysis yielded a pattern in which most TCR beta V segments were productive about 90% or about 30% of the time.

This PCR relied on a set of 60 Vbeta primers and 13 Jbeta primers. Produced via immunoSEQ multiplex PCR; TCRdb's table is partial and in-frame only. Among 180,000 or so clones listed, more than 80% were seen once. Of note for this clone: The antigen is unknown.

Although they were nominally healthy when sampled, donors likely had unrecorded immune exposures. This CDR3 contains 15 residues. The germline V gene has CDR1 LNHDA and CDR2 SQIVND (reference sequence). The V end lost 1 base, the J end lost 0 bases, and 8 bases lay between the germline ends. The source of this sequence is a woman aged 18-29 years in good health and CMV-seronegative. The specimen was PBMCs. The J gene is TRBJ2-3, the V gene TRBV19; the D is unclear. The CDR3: CASSIVQTSTDTQYF. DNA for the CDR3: TGTGCCAGTAGTATAGTACAGACCAGCACAGATACGCAGTATTTT.